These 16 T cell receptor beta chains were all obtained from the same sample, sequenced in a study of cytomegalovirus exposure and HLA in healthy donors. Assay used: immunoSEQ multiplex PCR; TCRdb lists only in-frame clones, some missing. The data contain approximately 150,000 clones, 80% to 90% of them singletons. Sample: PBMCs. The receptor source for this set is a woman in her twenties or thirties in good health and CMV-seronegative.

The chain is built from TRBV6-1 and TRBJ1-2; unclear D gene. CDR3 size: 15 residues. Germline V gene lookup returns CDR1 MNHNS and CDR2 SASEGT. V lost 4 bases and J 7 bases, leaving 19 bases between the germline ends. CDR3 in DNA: TGTGCCAGCAGTGGGCAAGTTACGAAGACTGGTGGCTACACCTTC. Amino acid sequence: CASSGQVTKTGGYTF.

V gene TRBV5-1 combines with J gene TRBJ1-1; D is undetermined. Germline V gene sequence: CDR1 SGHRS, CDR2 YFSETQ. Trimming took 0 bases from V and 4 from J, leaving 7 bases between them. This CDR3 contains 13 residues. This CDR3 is CASSLAPGTEAFF. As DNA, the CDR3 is TGCGCCAGCAGCTTGGCCCCGGGCACTGAAGCTTTCTTT.

The CDR3 is CASSSQQGNTGELFF. The CDR3 nucleotides are TGTGCCAGCAGTTCCCAACAGGGGAACACCGGGGAGCTGTTTTTT. The rearrangement joins TRBV6-6 to TRBJ2-2; possibly TRBD1 for D (6 bases). Germline loops: CDR1 MNHNY, CDR2 SVGAGI (reference sequence). The V end was cut by 4 bases, the J end by 1 base, with 10 bases between. The CDR3 sequence is 15 residues long.

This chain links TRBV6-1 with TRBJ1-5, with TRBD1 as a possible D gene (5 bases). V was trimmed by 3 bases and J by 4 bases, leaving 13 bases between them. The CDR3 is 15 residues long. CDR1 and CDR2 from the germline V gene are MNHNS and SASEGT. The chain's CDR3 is CASSDIPGGNQPQHF. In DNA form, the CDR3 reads TGTGCCAGCAGTGACATTCCGGGGGGGAATCAGCCCCAGCATTTT.

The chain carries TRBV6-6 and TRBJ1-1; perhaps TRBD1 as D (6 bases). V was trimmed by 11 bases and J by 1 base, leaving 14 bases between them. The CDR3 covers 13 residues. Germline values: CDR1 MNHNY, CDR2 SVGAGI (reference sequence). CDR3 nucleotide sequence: TGTGCCGTCGTTCGGGGGGCGAACACTGAAGCTTTCTTT. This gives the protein CAVVRGANTEAFF.

The CDR3 loop reads CASSVDGGMNTEAFF. CDR3 coding DNA: TGTGCCAGCAGCGTAGACGGGGGTATGAACACTGAAGCTTTCTTT. V gene TRBV9 combines with J gene TRBJ1-1; possible D gene TRBD1, 5 bases. The germline V and J ends were trimmed by 0 bases and 0 bases, with 9 bases remaining between them. Per germline, CDR1 SGDLS and CDR2 YYNGEE. The CDR3 spans 15 residues.

Here the CDR3 reads CASSSRDRGRETQYF. Here the CDR3 DNA reads TGTGCCAGCAGTTCCCGGGACAGGGGGCGGGAGACCCAGTACTTC. The rearrangement links TRBV27 to TRBJ2-5; 12 nucleotides align to TRBD1. The CDR3 is made up of 15 amino acids. The J segment lost 5 bases and the V segment lost 4 bases, leaving 5 bases of the junction unmatched. Germline V gene sequence: CDR1 MNHEY, CDR2 SMNVEV (reference sequence).

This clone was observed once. This CDR3 is CASSLGRGSDQPQHF. The CDR3 DNA reads as TGTGCCAGCAGCTTAGGTCGAGGAAGCGATCAGCCCCAGCATTTT. The chain has TRBV7-8 and TRBJ1-5, with D unresolved. The CDR3 covers 15 residues. Germline V gene lookup returns CDR1 SGHVS and CDR2 FQNEAQ. Trimming stripped 1 base from V and 5 bases from J, with 12 bases between.

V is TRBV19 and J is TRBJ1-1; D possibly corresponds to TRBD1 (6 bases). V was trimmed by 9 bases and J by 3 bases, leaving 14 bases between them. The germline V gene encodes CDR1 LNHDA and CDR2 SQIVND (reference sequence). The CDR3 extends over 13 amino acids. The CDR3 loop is CASHKNRDTEAFF. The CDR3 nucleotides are TGTGCCAGCCATAAAAACAGGGACACTGAAGCTTTCTTT.

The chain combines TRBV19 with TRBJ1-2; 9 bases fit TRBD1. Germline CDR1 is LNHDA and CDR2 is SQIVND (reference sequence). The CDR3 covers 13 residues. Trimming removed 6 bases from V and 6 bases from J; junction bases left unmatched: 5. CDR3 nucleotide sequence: TGTGCCAGTAGGGCCGGGACAGGGCATGGCTACACCTTC. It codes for CASRAGTGHGYTF. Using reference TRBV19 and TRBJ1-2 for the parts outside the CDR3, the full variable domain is DGGITQSPKYLFRKEGQNVTLSCEQNLNHDAMYWYRQDPGQGLRLIYYSQIVNDFQKGDIAEGYSVSREKKESFPLTVTSAQKNPTAFYLCASRAGTGHGYTFGSGTRLTVV.

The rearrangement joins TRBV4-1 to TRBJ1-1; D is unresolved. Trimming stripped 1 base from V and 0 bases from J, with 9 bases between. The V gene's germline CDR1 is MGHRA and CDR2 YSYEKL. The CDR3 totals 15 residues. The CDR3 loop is CASSQAVSVNTEAFF. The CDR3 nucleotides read TGCGCCAGCAGCCAAGCAGTTTCTGTGAACACTGAAGCTTTCTTT.

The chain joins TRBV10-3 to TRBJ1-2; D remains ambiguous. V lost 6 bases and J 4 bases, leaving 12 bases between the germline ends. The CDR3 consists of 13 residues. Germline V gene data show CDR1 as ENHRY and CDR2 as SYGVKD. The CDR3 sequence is CAIRPSGIYGYTF. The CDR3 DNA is TGTGCCATCAGACCTTCAGGAATCTATGGCTACACCTTC.

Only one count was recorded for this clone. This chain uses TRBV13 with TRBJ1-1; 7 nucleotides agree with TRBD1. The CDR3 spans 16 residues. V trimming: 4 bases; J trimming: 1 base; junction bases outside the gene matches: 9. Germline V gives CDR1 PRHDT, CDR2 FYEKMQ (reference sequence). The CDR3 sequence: CASSSRTGWWNTEAFF. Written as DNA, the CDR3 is TGTGCCAGCAGCTCCCGGACAGGATGGTGGAACACTGAAGCTTTCTTT.

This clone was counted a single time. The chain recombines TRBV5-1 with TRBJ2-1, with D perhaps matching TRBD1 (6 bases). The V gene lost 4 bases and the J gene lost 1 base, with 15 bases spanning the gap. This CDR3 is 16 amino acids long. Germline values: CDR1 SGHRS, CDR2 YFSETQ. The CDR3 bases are TGCGCCAGCAGCCTCGGGACACCTCAATCCTACAATGAGCAGTTCTTC. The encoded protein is CASSLGTPQSYNEQFF.

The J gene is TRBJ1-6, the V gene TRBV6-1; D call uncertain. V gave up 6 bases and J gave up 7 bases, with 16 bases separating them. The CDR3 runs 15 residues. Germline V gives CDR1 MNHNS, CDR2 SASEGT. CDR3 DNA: TGTGCCAGCAGGGTTGAAGTCAGATTGAATTCACCCCTCCACTTT. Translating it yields CASRVEVRLNSPLHF.

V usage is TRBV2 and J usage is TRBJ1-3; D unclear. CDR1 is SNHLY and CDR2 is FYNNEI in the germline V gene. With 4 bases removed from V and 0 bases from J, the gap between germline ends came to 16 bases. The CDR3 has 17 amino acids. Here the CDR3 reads CASSVHREVSSGNTIYF. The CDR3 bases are TGTGCCAGCAGTGTGCATCGTGAGGTGTCCTCTGGAAACACCATATATTTT.